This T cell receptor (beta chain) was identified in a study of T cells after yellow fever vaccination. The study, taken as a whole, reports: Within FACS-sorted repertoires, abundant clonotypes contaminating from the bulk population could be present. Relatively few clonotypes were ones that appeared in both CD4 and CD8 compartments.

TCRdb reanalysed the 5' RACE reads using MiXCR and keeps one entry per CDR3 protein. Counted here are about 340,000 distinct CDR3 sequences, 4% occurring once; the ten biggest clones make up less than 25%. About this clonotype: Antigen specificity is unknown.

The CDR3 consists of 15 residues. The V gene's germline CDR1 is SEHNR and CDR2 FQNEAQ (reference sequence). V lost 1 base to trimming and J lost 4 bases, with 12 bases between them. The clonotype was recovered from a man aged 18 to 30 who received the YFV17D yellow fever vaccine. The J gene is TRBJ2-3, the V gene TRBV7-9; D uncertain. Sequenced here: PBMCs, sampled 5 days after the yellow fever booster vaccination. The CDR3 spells CASSLGRQFADTQYF. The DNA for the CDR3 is TGTGCCAGCAGCTTAGGCAGGCAGTTCGCAGATACGCAGTATTTT.